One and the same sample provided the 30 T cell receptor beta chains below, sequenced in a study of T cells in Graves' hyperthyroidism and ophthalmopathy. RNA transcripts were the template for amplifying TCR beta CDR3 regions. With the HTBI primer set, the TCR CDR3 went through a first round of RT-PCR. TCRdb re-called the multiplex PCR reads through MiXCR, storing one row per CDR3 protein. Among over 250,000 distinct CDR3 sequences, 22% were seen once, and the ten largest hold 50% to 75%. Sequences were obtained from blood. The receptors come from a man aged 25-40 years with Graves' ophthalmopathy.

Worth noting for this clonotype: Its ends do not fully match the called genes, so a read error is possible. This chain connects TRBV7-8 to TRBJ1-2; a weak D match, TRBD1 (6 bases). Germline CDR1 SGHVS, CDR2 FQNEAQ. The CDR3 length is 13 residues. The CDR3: CASSLAGVSGYTF. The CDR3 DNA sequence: TGTGCCAGCAGCCTAGCAGGGGTTTCTGGCTACACCTTC.

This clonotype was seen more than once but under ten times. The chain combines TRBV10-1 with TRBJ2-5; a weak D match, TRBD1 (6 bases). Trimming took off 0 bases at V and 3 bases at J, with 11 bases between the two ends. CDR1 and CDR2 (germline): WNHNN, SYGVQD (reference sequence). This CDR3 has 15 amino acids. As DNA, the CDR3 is TGCGCCAGCAGTGAGTCCTGGGACACCGAAGAGACCCAGTACTTC. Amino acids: CASSESWDTEETQYF.

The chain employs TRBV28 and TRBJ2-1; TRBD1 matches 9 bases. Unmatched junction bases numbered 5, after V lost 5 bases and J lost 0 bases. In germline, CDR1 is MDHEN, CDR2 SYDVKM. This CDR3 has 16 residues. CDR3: CASSPMTGGSYNEQFF. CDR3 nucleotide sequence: TGTGCCAGCAGTCCTATGACAGGGGGCTCCTACAATGAGCAGTTCTTC.

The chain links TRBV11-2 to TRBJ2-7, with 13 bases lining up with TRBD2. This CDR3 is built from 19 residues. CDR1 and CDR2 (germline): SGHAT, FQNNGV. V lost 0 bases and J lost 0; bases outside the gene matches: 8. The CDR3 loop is CASSLEGLAGALTSYEQYF. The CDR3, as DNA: TGTGCCAGCAGCTTAGAAGGACTAGCGGGAGCGCTAACCTCCTACGAGCAGTACTTC.

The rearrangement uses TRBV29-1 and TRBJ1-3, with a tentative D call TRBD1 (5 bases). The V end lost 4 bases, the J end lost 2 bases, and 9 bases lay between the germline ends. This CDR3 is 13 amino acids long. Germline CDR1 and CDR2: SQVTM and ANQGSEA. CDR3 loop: CSVGGGAGNTIYF. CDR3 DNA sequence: TGCAGCGTTGGTGGGGGTGCTGGAAACACCATATATTTT.

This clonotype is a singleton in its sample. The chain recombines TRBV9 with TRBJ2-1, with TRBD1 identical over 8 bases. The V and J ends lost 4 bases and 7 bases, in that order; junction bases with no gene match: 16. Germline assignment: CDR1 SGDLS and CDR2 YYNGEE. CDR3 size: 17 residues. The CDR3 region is CASSLRTGSPSGNEQFF. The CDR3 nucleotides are TGTGCCAGCAGCTTACGGACAGGGAGCCCATCTGGGAATGAGCAGTTCTTC.

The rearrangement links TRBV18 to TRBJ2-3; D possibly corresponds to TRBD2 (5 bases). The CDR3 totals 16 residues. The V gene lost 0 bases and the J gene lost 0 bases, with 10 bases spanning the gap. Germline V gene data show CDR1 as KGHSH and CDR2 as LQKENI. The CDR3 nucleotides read TGTGCCAGCTCACCACCGGGGAGAACTAGCACAGATACGCAGTATTTT. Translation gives CASSPPGRTSTDTQYF.

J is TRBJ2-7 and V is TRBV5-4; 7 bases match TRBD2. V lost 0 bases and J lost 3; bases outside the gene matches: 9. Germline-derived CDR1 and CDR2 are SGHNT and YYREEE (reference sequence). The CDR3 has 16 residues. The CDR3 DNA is TGTGCCAGCAGCTTGGAACTAGCGAGCGGGGTCTACGAGCAGTACTTC. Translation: CASSLELASGVYEQYF.

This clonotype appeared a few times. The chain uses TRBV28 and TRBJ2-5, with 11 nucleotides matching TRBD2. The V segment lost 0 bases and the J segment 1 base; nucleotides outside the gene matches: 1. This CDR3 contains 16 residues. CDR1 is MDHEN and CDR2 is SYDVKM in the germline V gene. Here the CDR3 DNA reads TGTGCCAGCAGTTTATGGGGGACTAGCGGCCAAGAGACCCAGTACTTC. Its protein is CASSLWGTSGQETQYF.

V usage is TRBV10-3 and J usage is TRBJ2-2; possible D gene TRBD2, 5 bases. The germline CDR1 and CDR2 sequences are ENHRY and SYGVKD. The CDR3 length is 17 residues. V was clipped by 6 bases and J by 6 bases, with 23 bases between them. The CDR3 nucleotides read TGTGCCATCAGGCCCGGCGAGGGCTTGGAGTCCTCCGGGGAGCTGTTTTTT. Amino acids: CAIRPGEGLESSGELFF.

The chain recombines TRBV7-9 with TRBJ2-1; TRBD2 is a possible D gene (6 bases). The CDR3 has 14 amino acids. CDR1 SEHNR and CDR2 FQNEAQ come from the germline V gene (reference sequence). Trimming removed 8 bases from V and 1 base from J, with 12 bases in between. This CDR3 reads CASFRGKSYNEQFF. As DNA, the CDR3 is TGTGCCAGCTTTCGGGGGAAGTCCTACAATGAGCAGTTCTTC.

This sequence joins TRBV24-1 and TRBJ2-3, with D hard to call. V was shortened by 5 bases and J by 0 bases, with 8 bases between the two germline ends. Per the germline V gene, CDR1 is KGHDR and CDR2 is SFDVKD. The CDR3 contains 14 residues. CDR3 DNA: TGTGCCACCAGTGGTAGGGCTAGCACAGATACGCAGTATTTT. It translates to CATSGRASTDTQYF.

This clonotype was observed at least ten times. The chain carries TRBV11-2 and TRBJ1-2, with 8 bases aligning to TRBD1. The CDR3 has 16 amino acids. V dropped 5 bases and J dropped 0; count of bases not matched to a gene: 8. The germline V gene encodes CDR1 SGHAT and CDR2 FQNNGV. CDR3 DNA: TGTGCCAGCAGCACACGTCGACAGGGGCCTAACTATGGCTACACCTTC. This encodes CASSTRRQGPNYGYTF. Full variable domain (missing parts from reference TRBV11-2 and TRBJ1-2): EAGVAQSPRYKIIEKRQSVAFWCNPISGHATLYWYQQILGQGPKLLIQFQNNGVVDDSQLPKDRFSAERLKGVDSTLKIQPAKLEDSAVYLCASSTRRQGPNYGYTFGSGTRLTVV.

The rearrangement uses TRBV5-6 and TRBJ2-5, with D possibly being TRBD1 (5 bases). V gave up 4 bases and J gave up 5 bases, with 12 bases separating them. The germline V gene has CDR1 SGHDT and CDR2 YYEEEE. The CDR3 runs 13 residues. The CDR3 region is CASSQQAMETQYF. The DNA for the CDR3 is TGTGCCAGCAGCCAACAGGCTATGGAGACCCAGTACTTC.

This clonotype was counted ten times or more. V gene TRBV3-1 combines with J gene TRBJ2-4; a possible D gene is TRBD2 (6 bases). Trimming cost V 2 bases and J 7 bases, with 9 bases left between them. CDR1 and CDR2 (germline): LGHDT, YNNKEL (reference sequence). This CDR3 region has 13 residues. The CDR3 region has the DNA TGTGCCAGCAGCCAAAGGAGGGTCAACATTCAGTACTTC. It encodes CASSQRRVNIQYF.

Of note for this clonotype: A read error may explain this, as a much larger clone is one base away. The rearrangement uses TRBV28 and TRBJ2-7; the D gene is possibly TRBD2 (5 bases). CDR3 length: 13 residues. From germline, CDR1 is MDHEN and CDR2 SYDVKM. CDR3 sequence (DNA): TGTGTCAGCAGTTTATCTAGCTACCACGAGCAGTACTTC. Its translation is CVSSLSSYHEQYF. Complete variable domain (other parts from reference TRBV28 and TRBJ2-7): DVKVTQSSRYLVKRTGEKVFLECVQDMDHENMFWYRQDPGLGLRLIYFSYDVKMKEKGDIPEGYSVSREKKERFSLILESASTNQTSMYLCVSSLSSYHEQYFGPGTRLTVT.

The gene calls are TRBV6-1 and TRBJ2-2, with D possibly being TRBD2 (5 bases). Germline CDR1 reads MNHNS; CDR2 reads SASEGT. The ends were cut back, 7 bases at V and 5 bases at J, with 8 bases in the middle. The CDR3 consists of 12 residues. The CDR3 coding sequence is TGTGCCAGCACTCCGGGGACCGGGGAGCTGTTTTTT. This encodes CASTPGTGELFF.

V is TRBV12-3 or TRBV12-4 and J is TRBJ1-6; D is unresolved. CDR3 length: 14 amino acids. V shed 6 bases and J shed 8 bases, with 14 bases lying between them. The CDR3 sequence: CASSAGLRDSPLHF. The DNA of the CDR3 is TGTGCCAGCAGCGCCGGGTTACGGGATTCACCCCTCCACTTT.

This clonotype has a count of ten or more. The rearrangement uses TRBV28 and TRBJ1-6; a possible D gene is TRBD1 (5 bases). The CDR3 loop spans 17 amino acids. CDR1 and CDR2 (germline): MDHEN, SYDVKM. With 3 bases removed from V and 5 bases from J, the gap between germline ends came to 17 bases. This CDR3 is CASSFPRGTRHNSPLHF. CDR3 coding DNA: TGTGCCAGCAGTTTCCCCCGCGGGACCAGACATAATTCACCCCTCCACTTT.

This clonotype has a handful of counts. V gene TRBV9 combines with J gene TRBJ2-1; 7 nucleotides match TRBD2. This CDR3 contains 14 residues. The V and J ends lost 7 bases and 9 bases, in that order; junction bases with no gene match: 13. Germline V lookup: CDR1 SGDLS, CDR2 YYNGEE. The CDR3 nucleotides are TGTGCCAGCGGCCTACGGGAGGAAACCGCTGAGCAGTTCTTC. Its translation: CASGLREETAEQFF. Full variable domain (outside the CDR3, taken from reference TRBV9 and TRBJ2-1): DSGVTQTPKHLITATGQRVTLRCSPRSGDLSVYWYQQSLDQGLQFLIQYYNGEERAKGNILERFSAQQFPDLHSELNLSSLELGDSALYFCASGLREETAEQFFGPGTRLTVL.

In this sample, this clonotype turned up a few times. The CDR3 is CASSLGGQYATNEKLFF. The CDR3 DNA reads as TGTGCCAGCAGCTTGGGGGGACAGTATGCAACTAATGAAAAACTGTTTTTT. The V call is TRBV7-6, the J call TRBJ1-4, with 7 bases lining up with TRBD1. Trimming at V came to 3 bases and at J to 0 bases, leaving 7 bases not matched to a gene. Germline loops: CDR1 SGHVS, CDR2 FNYEAQ. The CDR3 runs to 17 residues.

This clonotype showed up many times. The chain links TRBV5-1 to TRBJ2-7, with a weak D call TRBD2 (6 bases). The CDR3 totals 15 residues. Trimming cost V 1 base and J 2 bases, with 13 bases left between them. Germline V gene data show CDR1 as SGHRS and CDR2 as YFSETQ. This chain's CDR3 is CASSLMGGNTYEQYF. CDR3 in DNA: TGCGCCAGCAGCTTGATGGGCGGGAATACCTACGAGCAGTACTTC.

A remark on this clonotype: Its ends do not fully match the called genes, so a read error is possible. The CDR3 DNA reads TGCGCCAGCAGCTTGGTGCCAACAGGGTCCGGCACATATACGCAGTATTTT. Amino acids: CASSLVPTGSGTYTQYF. The chain combines TRBV5-1 with TRBJ2-3; the D gene is possibly TRBD1 (6 bases). Germline values: CDR1 SGHRS, CDR2 YFSETQ. The CDR3 covers 17 residues.

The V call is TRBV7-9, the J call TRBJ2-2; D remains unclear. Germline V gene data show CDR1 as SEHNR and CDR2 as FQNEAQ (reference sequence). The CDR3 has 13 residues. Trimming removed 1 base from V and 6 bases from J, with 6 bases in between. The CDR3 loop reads CASSLGVSGELFF. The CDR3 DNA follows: TGTGCCAGCAGCTTAGGGGTGTCCGGGGAGCTGTTTTTT.

Written as DNA, the CDR3 is TGTGCCAGCAGTGAGGGCAGGGACACCGGGGAGCTGTTTTTT. Translating gives CASSEGRDTGELFF. The rearrangement uses TRBV2 and TRBJ2-2; possible D gene TRBD1, 5 bases. V shed 3 bases and J shed 3 bases, with 8 bases lying between them. Germline V gene sequence: CDR1 SNHLY, CDR2 FYNNEI. This CDR3 contains 14 residues. Variable domain in full (rest from reference TRBV2 and TRBJ2-2): EPEVTQTPSHQVTQMGQEVILRCVPISNHLYFYWYRQILGQKVEFLVSFYNNEISEKSEIFDDQFSVERPDGSNFTLKIRSTKLEDSAMYFCASSEGRDTGELFFGEGSRLTVL.

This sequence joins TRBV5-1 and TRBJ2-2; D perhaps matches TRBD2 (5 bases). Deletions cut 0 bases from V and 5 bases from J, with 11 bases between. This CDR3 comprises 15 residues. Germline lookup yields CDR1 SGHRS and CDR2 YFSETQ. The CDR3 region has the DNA TGCGCCAGCAGCTTGGGAGAGGGTAGGACCGGGGAGCTGTTTTTT. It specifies CASSLGEGRTGELFF.

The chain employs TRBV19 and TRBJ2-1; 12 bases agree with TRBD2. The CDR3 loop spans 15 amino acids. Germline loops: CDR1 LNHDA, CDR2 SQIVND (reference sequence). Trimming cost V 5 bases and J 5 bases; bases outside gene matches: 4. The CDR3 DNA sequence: TGTGCCAGTAGTCCTAGCGGGAGGGCCAACAATGAGCAGTTCTTC. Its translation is CASSPSGRANNEQFF.

Here the CDR3 DNA reads TGTGCCAGCAGTTATAGCATTGGGGAGCTGTTTTTT. Amino acids: CASSYSIGELFF. The chain recombines TRBV12-3 or TRBV12-4 with TRBJ2-2; D call uncertain. V gave up 4 bases and J gave up 8 bases, with 8 bases separating them. This CDR3 has 12 amino acids.

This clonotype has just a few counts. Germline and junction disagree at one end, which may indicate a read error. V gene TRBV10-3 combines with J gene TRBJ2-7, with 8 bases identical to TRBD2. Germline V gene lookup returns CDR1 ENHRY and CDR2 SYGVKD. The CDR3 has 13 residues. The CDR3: CAIGERELAEQYF. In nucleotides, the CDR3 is TGTGCCATCGGTGAGCGGGAGCTGGCCGAGCAGTACTTC.

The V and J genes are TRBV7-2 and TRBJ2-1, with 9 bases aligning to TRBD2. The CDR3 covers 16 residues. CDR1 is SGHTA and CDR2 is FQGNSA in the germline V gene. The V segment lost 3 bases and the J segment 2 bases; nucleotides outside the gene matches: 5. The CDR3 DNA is TGTGCCAGCAGCTTTAGCGGGAGTGGGGCCTACAATGAGCAGTTCTTC. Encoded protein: CASSFSGSGAYNEQFF.